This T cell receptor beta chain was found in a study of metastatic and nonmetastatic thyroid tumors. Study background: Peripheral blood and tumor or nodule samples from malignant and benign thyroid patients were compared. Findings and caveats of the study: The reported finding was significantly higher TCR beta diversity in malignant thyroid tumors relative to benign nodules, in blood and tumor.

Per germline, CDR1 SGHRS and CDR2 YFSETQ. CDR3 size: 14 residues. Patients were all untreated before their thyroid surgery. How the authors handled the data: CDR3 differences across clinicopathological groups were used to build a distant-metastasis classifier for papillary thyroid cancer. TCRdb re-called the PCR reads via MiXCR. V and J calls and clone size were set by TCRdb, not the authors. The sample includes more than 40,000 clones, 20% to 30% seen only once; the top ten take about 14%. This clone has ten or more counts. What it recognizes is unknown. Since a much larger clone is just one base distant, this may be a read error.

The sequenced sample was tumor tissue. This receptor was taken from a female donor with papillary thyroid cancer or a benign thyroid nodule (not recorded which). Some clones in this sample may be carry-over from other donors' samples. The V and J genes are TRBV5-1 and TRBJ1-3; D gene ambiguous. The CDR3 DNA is TGCGCCAGCAGCTTGGAAAGCTCTGGAAACACCGTATATTTT. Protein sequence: CASSLESSGNTVYF.